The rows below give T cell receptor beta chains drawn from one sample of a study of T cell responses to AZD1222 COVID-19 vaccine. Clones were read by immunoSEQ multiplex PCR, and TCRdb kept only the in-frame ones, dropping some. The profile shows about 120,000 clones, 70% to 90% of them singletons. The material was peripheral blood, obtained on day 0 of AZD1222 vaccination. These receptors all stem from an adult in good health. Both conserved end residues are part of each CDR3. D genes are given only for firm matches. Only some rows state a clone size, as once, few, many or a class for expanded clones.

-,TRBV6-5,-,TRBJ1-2,CASSPSKGTGGYTF,TGTGCCAGCAGTCCTTCGAAGGGGACGGGGGGCTACACCTTC
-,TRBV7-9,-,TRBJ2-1,CASSLAGQYNEQFF,TGTGCCAGCAGCTTAGCGGGTCAGTACAATGAGCAGTTCTTC
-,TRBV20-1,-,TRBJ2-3,CSASLRGPKSSNTDTQYF,TGCAGTGCTAGTTTGAGGGGCCCAAAATCTTCGAACACAGATACGCAGTATTTT
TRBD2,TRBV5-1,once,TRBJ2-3,CASSLESSGTDTQYF,TGCGCCAGCAGCTTGGAGTCTAGCGGTACAGATACGCAGTATTTT
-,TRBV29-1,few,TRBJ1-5,CSVAARVDQPQHF,TGCAGCGTTGCGGCACGGGTTGATCAGCCCCAGCATTTT
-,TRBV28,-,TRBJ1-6,CASSPPPGMASPLHF,TGTGCCAGCAGTCCCCCGCCCGGGATGGCTTCACCCCTCCACTTT
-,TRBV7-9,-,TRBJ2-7,CASSLGQWSSYEQYF,TGTGCCAGCAGCTTAGGTCAGTGGAGCTCCTACGAGCAGTACTTC
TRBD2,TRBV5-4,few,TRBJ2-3,CASSFYLSGGEDTQYF,TGTGCCAGCAGCTTTTATCTTAGCGGGGGGGAAGATACGCAGTATTTT
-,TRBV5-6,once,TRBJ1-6,CASSDAWQNSPLHF,TGTGCCAGCAGCGACGCATGGCAGAATTCACCCCTCCACTTT
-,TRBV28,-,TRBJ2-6,CASTSTPGRGTPGANVLTF,TGTGCCAGCACCTCCACCCCGGGCAGGGGAACACCTGGGGCCAACGTCCTGACTTTC
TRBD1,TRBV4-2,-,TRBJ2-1,CASSPRTGGNNEQFF,TGTGCCAGCAGCCCGCGGACAGGGGGGAACAATGAGCAGTTCTTC
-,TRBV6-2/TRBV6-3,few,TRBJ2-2,CASSYEGGGTGELFF,TGTGCCAGCAGTTACGAGGGAGGGGGCACCGGGGAGCTGTTTTTT
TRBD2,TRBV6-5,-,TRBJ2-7,CASRPGLNYEQYF,TGTGCCAGCAGGCCGGGACTAAACTACGAGCAGTACTTC
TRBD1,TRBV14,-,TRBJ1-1,CASSPYTGTVALNTEAFF,TGTGCCAGCAGCCCATATACCGGGACAGTGGCCCTCAACACTGAAGCTTTCTTT
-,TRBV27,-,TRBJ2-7,CASSLSPDGSSGEQYF,TGTGCCAGCAGTTTATCCCCTGACGGCTCATCTGGCGAGCAGTACTTC
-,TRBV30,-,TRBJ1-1,CAWSAGSAFF,TGTGCCTGGTCGGCAGGGTCAGCTTTCTTT
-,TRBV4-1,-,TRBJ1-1,CASGGMNTEAFF,TGCGCCAGCGGCGGGATGAACACTGAAGCTTTCTTT
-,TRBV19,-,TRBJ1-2,CASSMGASNYGYTF,TGTGCCAGTAGTATGGGCGCCTCGAACTATGGCTACACCTTC
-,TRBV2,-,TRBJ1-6,CASNTGTNSPLHF,TGTGCCAGCAACACAGGTACCAATTCACCCCTCCACTTT
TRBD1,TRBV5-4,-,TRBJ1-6,CASSPRDRASPLHF,TGTGCCAGCAGCCCTAGGGACAGGGCCTCACCCCTCCACTTT
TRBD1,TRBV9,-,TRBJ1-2,CASGRTGDGGYTF,TGTGCCAGCGGGAGGACAGGGGACGGCGGCTACACCTTC
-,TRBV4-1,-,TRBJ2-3,CASSQVETEVTDTQYF,TGCGCCAGCAGCCAAGTTGAGACAGAGGTCACAGATACGCAGTATTTT
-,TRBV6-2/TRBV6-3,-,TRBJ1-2,CASSLGDRNYGYTF,TGTGCCAGCAGTTTAGGAGACAGGAACTATGGCTACACCTTC
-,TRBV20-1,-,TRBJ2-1,CSARDPRKQFF,TGCAGTGCTAGAGATCCTAGAAAGCAGTTCTTC
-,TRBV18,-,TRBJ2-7,CASSFGPGSPFSYEQYF,TGTGCCAGCTCATTTGGCCCAGGGAGTCCCTTTTCCTACGAGCAGTACTTC
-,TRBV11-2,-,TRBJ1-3,CASSYTLGEEGAIYF,TGTGCCAGCAGCTACACCCTAGGGGAGGAAGGAGCCATATATTTT